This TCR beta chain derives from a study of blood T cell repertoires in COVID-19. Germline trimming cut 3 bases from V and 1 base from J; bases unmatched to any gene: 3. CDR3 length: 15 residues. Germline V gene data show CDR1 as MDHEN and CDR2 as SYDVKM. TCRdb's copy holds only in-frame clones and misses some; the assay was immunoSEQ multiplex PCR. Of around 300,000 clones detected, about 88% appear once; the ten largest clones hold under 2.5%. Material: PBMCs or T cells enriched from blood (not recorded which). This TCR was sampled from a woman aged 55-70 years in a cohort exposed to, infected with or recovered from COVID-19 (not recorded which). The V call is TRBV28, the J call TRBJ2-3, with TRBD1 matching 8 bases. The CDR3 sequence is CASSFGQGGTDTQYF. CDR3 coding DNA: TGTGCCAGCAGTTTCGGACAGGGCGGCACAGATACGCAGTATTTT.